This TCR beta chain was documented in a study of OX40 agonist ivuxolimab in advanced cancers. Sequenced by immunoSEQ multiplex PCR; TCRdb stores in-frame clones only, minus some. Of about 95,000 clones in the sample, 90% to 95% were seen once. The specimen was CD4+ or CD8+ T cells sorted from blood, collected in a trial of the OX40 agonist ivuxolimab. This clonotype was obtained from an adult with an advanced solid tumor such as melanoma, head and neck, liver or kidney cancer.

CDR3 DNA sequence: TGTGCCAGCAGCTTAACCGGGACACCAGGAAACACCATATATTTT. Protein sequence: CASSLTGTPGNTIYF. The genes are TRBV5-6 and TRBJ1-3, with TRBD1 as a possible D gene (6 bases). This CDR3 spans 15 amino acids. Per germline, CDR1 SGHDT and CDR2 YYEEEE. V was pared by 2 bases and J by 4 bases, with 13 bases between.